This record covers a single T cell receptor (beta chain). The antigen this receptor binds is unknown. No much larger clone is present one base from it, and per-base qualities are unavailable. The data are from a study of radiotherapy plus CTLA-4 blockade in lung cancer (dated by TCRdb to the late 2010s). In terms of the full investigation: Among enrolled patients, approximately 19% had an objective response and approximately 30% reached disease control.

Library preparation employed the immunoSEQ multiplex PCR assay. The table comes from immuneACCESS by way of TCRdb, which keeps in-frame sequences with V and J called. Part of the clones is missing from these tables; in studies checked, under half for an unresolved V gene and the rest for unknown reasons. The table for this sample lists under 65,000 clones; 70% to 80% of them were counted only once. The leading ten clones occupy about 8.5% of the sample. Broad study findings and their caveats: After treatment with radiotherapy and ipilimumab, TCR clones that originated in tumors expanded in peripheral blood. The strongest predictors of response, as reported, were early dynamic changes in blood T cell clones along with a rise in serum interferon-beta after radiation.

Focal radiation therapy combined with CTLA-4 blockade (ipilimumab) was tested in patients with chemo-refractory metastatic non-small-cell lung cancer. Cut back by 4 bases and 4 bases, the V and J ends lie 10 bases apart. CDR1 and CDR2 are drawn from the germline V gene: MGHRA, YSYEKL. From cysteine to phenylalanine, the CDR3 is 13 amino acids long. Just the 39-base CDR3 DNA is kept, in frame starting at base 1. The sequence is built from TRBV4-1 and TRBJ1-2; no D segment can be confidently identified. The source material was peripheral blood, sampled from a patient treated with radiotherapy plus ipilimumab. The TCR was taken from a human donor with non-small cell lung cancer who had a complete response to radiotherapy plus ipilimumab. The CDR3 is CASSPRDSYGYTF. At the DNA level, the sequence is TGCGCCAGCAGCCCGAGGGATTCCTATGGCTACACCTTC.